These T cell receptor beta chains were read from a single sample in a study of blood T cell repertoires in COVID-19. Assay used: immunoSEQ multiplex PCR; TCRdb lists only in-frame clones, some missing. Among roughly 110,000 clones listed, 81% were seen once. Sequencing was done on a sample of peripheral blood. The receptor source for this set is a man between 45 and 60 years old with acute or convalescent COVID-19. CDR3s include the opening cysteine and the closing phenylalanine or tryptophan. The D gene is left open where the match is weak. For some rows the clone size is stated as once, few or many, or as a class when expanded; others skip it.

TRBD1,TRBJ1-5,TRBV6-1,NA,CASSEETGAYEPQHF,TGTGCCAGCAGTGAAGAGACAGGGGCCTATGAGCCCCAGCATTTT
TRBD1,TRBJ1-6,TRBV5-1,NA,CASSPGQVDSPLHF,TGCGCCAGCAGCCCCGGACAGGTGGATTCACCCCTCCACTTT
NA,TRBJ2-7,TRBV24-1,few,CATSDHPLSEQYF,TGTGCCACCAGTGATCACCCTCTCAGCGAGCAGTACTTC
TRBD1,TRBJ2-7,TRBV6-6,NA,CASIRGQGQYEQYF,TGTGCCAGCATCAGGGGACAGGGACAGTACGAGCAGTACTTC
TRBD1,TRBJ2-3,TRBV2,NA,CAIPGQASTDTQYF,TGTGCCATCCCCGGACAGGCGTCCACAGATACGCAGTATTTT
NA,TRBJ1-2,TRBV28,NA,CASSPQQGFSYGYTF,TGTGCCAGCAGTCCTCAACAGGGTTTCTCCTATGGCTACACCTTC
TRBD1,TRBJ1-3,TRBV6-6,once,CASSPGTGGNSGNTIYF,TGTGCCAGCAGTCCGGGGACAGGGGGCAACTCTGGAAACACCATATATTTT
NA,TRBJ1-4,TRBV4-1,NA,CASSQVGAGANEKLFF,TGCGCCAGCAGCCAAGTTGGGGCCGGAGCTAATGAAAAACTGTTTTTT
TRBD1,TRBJ2-1,TRBV5-1,NA,CASSLGSGTVGTEQFF,TGCGCCAGCAGCTTGGGCTCTGGGACAGTCGGGACTGAGCAGTTCTTC
NA,TRBJ2-1,TRBV20-1,NA,CSANEKSGRNYNEQFF,TGCAGTGCTAATGAGAAATCCGGGAGAAACTACAATGAGCAGTTCTTC
NA,TRBJ1-1,TRBV4-1,few,CASSQTQGRHEAFF,TGCGCCAGCAGCCAGACCCAGGGGCGCCATGAAGCTTTCTTT
NA,TRBJ1-3,TRBV27,NA,CASSSWPSGNTIYF,TGTGCCAGCAGTTCGTGGCCCTCTGGAAACACCATATATTTT
NA,TRBJ1-2,TRBV6-5,NA,CASRYPANYGYTF,TGTGCCAGCAGATATCCAGCTAACTATGGCTACACCTTC
TRBD1,TRBJ2-7,TRBV11-2,NA,CASSPGTGIFYEQYF,TGTGCCAGCAGTCCCGGGACAGGGATTTTCTACGAGCAGTACTTC
NA,TRBJ1-1,TRBV6-5,once,CASSYSMSGDTEAFF,TGTGCCAGCAGTTACTCGATGTCCGGGGACACTGAAGCTTTCTTT
TRBD2,TRBJ2-3,TRBV5-1,NA,CASSDRTSGSTDTQYF,TGCGCCAGCAGCGATCGGACTAGCGGAAGCACAGATACGCAGTATTTT